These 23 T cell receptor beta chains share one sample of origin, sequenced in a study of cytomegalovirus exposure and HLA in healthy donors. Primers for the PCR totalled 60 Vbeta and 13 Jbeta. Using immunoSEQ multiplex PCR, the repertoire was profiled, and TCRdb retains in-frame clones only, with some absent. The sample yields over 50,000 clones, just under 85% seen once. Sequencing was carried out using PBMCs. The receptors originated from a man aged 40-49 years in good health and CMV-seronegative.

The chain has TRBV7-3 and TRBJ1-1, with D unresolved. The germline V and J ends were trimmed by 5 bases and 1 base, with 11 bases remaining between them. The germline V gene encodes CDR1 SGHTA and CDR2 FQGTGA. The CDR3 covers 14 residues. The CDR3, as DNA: TGTGCCAGCAGCCGCACAGCAACGAACACTGAAGCTTTCTTT. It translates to CASSRTATNTEAFF.

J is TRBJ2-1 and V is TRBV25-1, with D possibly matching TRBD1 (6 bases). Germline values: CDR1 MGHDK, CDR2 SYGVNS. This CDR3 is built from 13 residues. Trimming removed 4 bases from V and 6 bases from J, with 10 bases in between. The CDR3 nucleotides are TGTGCCAGCAGTGTTACAGGGCTCAATGAGCAGTTCTTC. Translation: CASSVTGLNEQFF.

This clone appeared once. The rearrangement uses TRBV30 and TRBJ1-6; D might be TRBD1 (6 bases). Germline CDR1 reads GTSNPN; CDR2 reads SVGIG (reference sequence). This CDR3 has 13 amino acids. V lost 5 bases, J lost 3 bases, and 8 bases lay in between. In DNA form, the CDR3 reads TGTGCCTGGGGGACAAGCTATAATTCACCCCTCCACTTT. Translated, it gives CAWGTSYNSPLHF. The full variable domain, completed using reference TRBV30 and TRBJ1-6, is SQTIHQWPATLVQPVGSPLSLECTVEGTSNPNLYWYRQAAGRGLQLLFYSVGIGQISSEVPQNLSASRPQDRQFILSSKKLLLSDSGFYLCAWGTSYNSPLHFGNGTRLTVT.

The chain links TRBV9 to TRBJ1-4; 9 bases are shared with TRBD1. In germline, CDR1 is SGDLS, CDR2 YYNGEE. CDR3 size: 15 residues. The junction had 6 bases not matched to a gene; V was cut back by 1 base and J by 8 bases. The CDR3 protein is CASSVTGQGGEKLFF. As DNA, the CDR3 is TGTGCCAGCAGCGTAACGGGACAGGGTGGAGAAAAACTGTTTTTT. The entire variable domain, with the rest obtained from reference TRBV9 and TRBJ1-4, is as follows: DSGVTQTPKHLITATGQRVTLRCSPRSGDLSVYWYQQSLDQGLQFLIQYYNGEERAKGNILERFSAQQFPDLHSELNLSSLELGDSALYFCASSVTGQGGEKLFFGSGTQLSVL.

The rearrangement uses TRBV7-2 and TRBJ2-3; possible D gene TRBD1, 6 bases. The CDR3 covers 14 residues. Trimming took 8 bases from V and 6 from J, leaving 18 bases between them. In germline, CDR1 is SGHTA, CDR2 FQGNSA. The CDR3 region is CASFRDTLRDTQYF. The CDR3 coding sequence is TGTGCCAGCTTCCGGGACACCCTCCGCGATACGCAGTATTTT.

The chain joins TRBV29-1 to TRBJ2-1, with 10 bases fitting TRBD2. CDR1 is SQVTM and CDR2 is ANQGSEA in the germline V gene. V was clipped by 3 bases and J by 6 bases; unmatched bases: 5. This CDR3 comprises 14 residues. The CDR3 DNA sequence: TGCAGCGTTGATGTAGCGGGGGGTCCCAATGAGCAGTTCTTC. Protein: CSVDVAGGPNEQFF.

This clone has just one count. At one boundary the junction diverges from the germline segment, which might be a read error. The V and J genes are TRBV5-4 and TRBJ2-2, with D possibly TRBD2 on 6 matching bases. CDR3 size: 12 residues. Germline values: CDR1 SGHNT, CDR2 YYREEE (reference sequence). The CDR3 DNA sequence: TGTGCCAGCAGCTCCTACACCGGGGGGCTGTTTTTT. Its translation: CASSSYTGGLFF.

The CDR3 DNA follows: TGTGCCAGCAGTCAACTAGCGGGGGGTTTGAGTGAGCAGTTCTTC. It codes for CASSQLAGGLSEQFF. J is TRBJ2-1 and V is TRBV5-4; 12 bases match TRBD2. The CDR3 spans 15 residues. Germline assignment: CDR1 SGHNT and CDR2 YYREEE (reference sequence). Trimming removed 5 bases from V and 9 bases from J; junction bases left unmatched: 9.

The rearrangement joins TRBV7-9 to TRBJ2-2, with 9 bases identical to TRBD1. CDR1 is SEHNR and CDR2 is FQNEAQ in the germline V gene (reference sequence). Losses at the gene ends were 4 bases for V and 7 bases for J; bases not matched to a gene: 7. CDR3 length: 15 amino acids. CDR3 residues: CASSSIQGAYGELFF. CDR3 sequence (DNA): TGTGCCAGCAGCTCCATACAGGGGGCCTACGGGGAGCTGTTTTTT.

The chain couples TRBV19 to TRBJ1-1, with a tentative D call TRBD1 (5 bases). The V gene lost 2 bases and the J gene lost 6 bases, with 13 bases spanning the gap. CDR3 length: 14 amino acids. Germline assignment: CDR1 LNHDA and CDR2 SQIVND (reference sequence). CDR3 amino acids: CASSINSGSSEAFF. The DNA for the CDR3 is TGTGCCAGTAGTATAAACTCAGGGTCCTCTGAAGCTTTCTTT. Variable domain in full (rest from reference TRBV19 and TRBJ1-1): DGGITQSPKYLFRKEGQNVTLSCEQNLNHDAMYWYRQDPGQGLRLIYYSQIVNDFQKGDIAEGYSVSREKKESFPLTVTSAQKNPTAFYLCASSINSGSSEAFFGQGTRLTVV.

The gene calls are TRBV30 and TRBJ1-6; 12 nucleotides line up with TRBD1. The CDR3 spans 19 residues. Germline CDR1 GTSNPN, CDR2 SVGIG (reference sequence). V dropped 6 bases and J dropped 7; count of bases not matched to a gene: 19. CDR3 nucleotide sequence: TGTGCCTGTCAGTTCCGGGACAGGGGGCAATCATCTGGGAATTCACCCCTCCACTTT. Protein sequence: CACQFRDRGQSSGNSPLHF. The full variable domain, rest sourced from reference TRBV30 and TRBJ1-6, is SQTIHQWPATLVQPVGSPLSLECTVEGTSNPNLYWYRQAAGRGLQLLFYSVGIGQISSEVPQNLSASRPQDRQFILSSKKLLLSDSGFYLCACQFRDRGQSSGNSPLHFGNGTRLTVT.

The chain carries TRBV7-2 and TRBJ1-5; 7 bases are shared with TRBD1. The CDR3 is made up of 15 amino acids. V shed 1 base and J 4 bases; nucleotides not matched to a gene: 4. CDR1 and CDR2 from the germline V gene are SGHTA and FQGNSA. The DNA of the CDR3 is TGTGCCAGCAGCTTAGACTCAGGGGGAAATCAGCCCCAGCATTTT. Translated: CASSLDSGGNQPQHF.

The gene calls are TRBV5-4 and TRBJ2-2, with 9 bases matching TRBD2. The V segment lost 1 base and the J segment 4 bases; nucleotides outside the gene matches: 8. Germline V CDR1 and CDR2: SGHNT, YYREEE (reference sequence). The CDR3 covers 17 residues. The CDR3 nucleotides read TGTGCCAGCAGCTTGTTGCGGGGGGGCTTTGGCACCGGGGAGCTGTTTTTT. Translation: CASSLLRGGFGTGELFF. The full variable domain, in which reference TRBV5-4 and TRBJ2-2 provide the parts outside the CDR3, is ETGVTQSPTHLIKTRGQQVTLRCSSQSGHNTVSWYQQALGQGPQFIFQYYREEENGRGNFPPRFSGLQFPNYSSELNVNALELDDSALYLCASSLLRGGFGTGELFFGEGSRLTVL.

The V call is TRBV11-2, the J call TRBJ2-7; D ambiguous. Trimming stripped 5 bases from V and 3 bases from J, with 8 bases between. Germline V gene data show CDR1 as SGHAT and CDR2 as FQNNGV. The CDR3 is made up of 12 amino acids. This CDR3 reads CASSTRLYEQYV. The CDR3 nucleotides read TGTGCCAGCAGCACAAGACTCTACGAGCAGTACGTC.

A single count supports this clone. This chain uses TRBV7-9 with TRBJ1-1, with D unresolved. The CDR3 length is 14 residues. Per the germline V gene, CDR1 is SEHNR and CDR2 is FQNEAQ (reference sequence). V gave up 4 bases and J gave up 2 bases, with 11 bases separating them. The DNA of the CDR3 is TGTGCCAGCAGCTCCCAGACGGGAAACACTGAAGCTTTCTTT. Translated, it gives CASSSQTGNTEAFF.

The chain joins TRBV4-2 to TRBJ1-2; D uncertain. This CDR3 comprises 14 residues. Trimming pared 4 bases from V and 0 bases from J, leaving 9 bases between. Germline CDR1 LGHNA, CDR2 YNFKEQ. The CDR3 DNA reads TGTGCCAGCAGCCTCGAGCGCTCTAACTATGGCTACACCTTC. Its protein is CASSLERSNYGYTF.

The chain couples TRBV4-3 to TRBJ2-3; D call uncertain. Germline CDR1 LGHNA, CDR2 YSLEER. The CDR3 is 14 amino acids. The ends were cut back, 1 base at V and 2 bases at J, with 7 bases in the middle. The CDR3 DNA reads TGCGCCAGCAGCCAAGTTGCCTACACAGATACGCAGTATTTT. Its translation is CASSQVAYTDTQYF.

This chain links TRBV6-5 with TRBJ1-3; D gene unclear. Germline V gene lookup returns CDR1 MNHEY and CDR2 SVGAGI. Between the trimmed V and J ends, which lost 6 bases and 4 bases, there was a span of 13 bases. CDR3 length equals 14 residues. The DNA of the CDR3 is TGTGCCAGCAGACCGACAATGGGCGGAAACACCATATATTTT. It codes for CASRPTMGGNTIYF.

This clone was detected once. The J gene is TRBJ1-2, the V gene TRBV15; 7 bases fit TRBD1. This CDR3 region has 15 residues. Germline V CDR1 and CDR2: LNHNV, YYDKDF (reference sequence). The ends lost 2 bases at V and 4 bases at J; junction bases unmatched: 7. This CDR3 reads CATSRSGPGGYGYTF. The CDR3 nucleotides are TGTGCCACCAGCAGATCCGGCCCAGGGGGCTATGGCTACACCTTC.

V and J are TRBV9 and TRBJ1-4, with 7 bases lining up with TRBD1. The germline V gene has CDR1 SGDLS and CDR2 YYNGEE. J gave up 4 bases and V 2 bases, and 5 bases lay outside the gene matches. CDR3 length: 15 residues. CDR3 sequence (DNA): TGTGCCAGCAGCGTCCTGGGACAGAATAATGAAAAACTGTTTTTT. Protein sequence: CASSVLGQNNEKLFF. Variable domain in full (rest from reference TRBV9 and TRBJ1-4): DSGVTQTPKHLITATGQRVTLRCSPRSGDLSVYWYQQSLDQGLQFLIQYYNGEERAKGNILERFSAQQFPDLHSELNLSSLELGDSALYFCASSVLGQNNEKLFFGSGTQLSVL.

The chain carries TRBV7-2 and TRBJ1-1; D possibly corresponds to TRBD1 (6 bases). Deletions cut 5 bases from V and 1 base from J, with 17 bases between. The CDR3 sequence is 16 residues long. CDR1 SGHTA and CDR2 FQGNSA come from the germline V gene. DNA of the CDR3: TGTGCCAGCAGCCTAAAGTTAGGGACAACGAACACTGAAGCTTTCTTT. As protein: CASSLKLGTTNTEAFF. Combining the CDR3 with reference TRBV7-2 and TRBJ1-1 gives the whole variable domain GAGVSQSPSNKVTEKGKDVELRCDPISGHTALYWYRQSLGQGLEFLIYFQGNSAPDKSGLPSDRFSAERTGGSVSTLTIQRTQQEDSAVYLCASSLKLGTTNTEAFFGQGTRLTVV.

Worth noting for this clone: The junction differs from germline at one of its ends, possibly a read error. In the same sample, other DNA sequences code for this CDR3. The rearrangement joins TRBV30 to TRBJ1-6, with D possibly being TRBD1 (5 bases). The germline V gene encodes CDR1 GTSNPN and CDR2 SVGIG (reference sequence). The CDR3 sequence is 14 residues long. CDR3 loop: CAWSVGDFNSPLHF. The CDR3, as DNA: TGTGCCTGGAGTGTTGGGGACTTTAATTCCCCCCTCCACTTT. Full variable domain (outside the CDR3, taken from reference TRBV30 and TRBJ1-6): SQTIHQWPATLVQPVGSPLSLECTVEGTSNPNLYWYRQAAGRGLQLLFYSVGIGQISSEVPQNLSASRPQDRQFILSSKKLLLSDSGFYLCAWSVGDFNSPLHFGNGTRLTVT.

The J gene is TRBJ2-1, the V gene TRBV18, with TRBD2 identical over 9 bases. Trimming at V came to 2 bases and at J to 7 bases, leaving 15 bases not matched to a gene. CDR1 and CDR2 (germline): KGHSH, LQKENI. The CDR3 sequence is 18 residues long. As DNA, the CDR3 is TGTGCCAGCTCACCATTAGGTCAGTCCCTAGCGGGGTCGAATGAGCAGTTCTTC. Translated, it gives CASSPLGQSLAGSNEQFF.